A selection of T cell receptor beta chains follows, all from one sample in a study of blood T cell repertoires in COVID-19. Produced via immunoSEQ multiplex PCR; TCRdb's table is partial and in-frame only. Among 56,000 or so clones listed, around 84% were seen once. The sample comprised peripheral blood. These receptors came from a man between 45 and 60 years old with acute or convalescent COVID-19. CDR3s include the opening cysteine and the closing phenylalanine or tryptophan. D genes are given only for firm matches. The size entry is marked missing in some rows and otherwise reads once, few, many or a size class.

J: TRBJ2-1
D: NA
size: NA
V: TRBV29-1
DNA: TGCAGCGTTGGTCTTAGCCCGTACAATGAGCAGTTCTTC
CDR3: CSVGLSPYNEQFF

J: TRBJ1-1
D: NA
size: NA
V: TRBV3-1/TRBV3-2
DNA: TGTGCCAGCAGCCAAGATCAATCCGGGGTCACTGAAGCTTTCTTT
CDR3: CASSQDQSGVTEAFF

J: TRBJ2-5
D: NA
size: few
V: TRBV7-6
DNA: TGTGCCAGCAGCTTTATAAGAGGGGCAGGGAGGGAGACCCAGTACTTC
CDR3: CASSFIRGAGRETQYF

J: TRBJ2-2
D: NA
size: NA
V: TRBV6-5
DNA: TGTGCCAGCAGTTATGTTACTACCGGGGAGCTGTTTTTT
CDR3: CASSYVTTGELFF

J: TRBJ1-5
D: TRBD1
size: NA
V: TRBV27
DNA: TGTGCCAGCAGTTTATCTTACAGGGGGTATAGCAATCAGCCCCAGCATTTT
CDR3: CASSLSYRGYSNQPQHF

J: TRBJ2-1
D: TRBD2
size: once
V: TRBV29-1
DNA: TGCAGCGTGGTTTCTAGCGGGAGCTTCTACAATGAGCAGTTCTTC
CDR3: CSVVSSGSFYNEQFF

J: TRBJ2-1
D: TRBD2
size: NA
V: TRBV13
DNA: TGTGCCAGCAGCTTAGGCCCGCAGAGCGGGGGATTGCTCAGCTCCTACAATGAGCAGTTCTTC
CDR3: CASSLGPQSGGLLSSYNEQFF

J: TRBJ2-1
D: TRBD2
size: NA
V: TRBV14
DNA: TGTGCCAGCAGCCAGGACGGCGGGACTAGCGGGAGGGATAAGTTCTTC
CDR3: CASSQDGGTSGRDKFF

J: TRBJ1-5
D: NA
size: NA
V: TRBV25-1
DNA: TGTGCCAGCAGTGAAGGGGGGTACCCCTCACCCCAGCATTTT
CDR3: CASSEGGYPSPQHF

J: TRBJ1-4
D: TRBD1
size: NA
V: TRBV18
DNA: TGTGCCAGCTCAACGACAGGGGTGAATGAAAAACTGTTTTTT
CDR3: CASSTTGVNEKLFF

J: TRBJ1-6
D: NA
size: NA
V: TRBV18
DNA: TGTGCCAGCTCACCACAAAAGTTCCGGGGGACGGATTCACCCCTCCACTTT
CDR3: CASSPQKFRGTDSPLHF

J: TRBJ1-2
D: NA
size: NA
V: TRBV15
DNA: TGTGCCACCAGCAGAGGGGGAGGTGCCTATGGCTACACCTTC
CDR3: CATSRGGGAYGYTF

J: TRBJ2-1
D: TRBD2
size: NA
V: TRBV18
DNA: TGTGCCAGCTCACCACCGGTCGGGAGGAGCACCTACAATGAGCAGTTCTTC
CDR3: CASSPPVGRSTYNEQFF